A single sample gave rise to the 13 T cell receptor beta chains below, sequenced in a study of blood T cell repertoires in COVID-19. Sequencing was performed with immunoSEQ multiplex PCR; in TCRdb, only in-frame clones are kept and a portion is missing. The data contain about 29,000 clones, around 87% of them singletons. Sequenced input: peripheral blood. The origin of the receptors is a man older than 75 with acute or convalescent COVID-19.

The V gene is TRBV7-9, the J gene TRBJ2-5, with 7 nucleotides matching TRBD1. CDR3 length: 14 amino acids. Germline V gives CDR1 SEHNR, CDR2 FQNEAQ (reference sequence). J lost 2 bases, V lost 3 bases, and 3 bases had no gene match. Here the CDR3 reads CASSFQGVQETQYF. CDR3 nucleotides: TGTGCCAGCAGCTTCCAGGGGGTTCAAGAGACCCAGTACTTC.

This sequence joins TRBV5-1 and TRBJ1-2, with D possibly matching TRBD1 (6 bases). The CDR3 covers 14 residues. CDR1 is SGHRS and CDR2 is YFSETQ in the germline V gene. Trimming pared 4 bases from V and 0 bases from J, leaving 10 bases between. The CDR3 is CASSARTANYGYTF. DNA for the CDR3: TGCGCCAGCAGCGCCCGGACAGCTAACTATGGCTACACCTTC.

V and J are TRBV19 and TRBJ2-1, with 13 nucleotides matching TRBD2. V lost 4 bases and J lost 9; bases outside the gene matches: 9. CDR3 length: 16 residues. Germline V CDR1 and CDR2: LNHDA, SQIVND (reference sequence). The CDR3 DNA follows: TGTGCCAGTAGTACAGAACTAGCGGGGGGGCTAAGTGAGCAGTTCTTC. Translation: CASSTELAGGLSEQFF.

The genes are TRBV11-2 and TRBJ1-1, with a tentative D call TRBD1 (6 bases). Per germline, CDR1 SGHAT and CDR2 FQNNGV. Trimming cost V 6 bases and J 0 bases, with 14 bases left between them. The CDR3 runs 15 residues. CDR3 amino acids: CASSLTGLMNTEAFF. In nucleotides, the CDR3 is TGTGCCAGCAGTCTCACAGGGCTCATGAACACTGAAGCTTTCTTT.

The chain uses TRBV6-5 and TRBJ2-7, with D uncertain. Germline values: CDR1 MNHEY, CDR2 SVGAGI. The CDR3 extends over 11 amino acids. Trimming left V 3 bases short and J 3 bases short, with 3 bases between. The CDR3 protein is CASSYLYEQYF. The CDR3 DNA is TGTGCCAGCAGTTATCTCTACGAGCAGTACTTC.

The chain recombines TRBV6-5 with TRBJ1-5; possibly TRBD1 for D (5 bases). This CDR3 contains 15 residues. V was cut by 3 bases and J by 6 bases, with 15 bases left in between. CDR1 is MNHEY, CDR2 SVGAGI, per germline. CDR3 sequence reads: CASSYDRYSRQPQHF. Here the CDR3 DNA reads TGTGCCAGCAGTTATGACAGATATAGTCGTCAGCCCCAGCATTTT.

The chain links TRBV6-5 to TRBJ1-1; the D is unclear. V gave up 6 bases and J gave up 5 bases, with 7 bases separating them. CDR1 is MNHEY, CDR2 SVGAGI, per germline. The CDR3 sequence is 11 residues long. As DNA, the CDR3 is TGTGCCAGCAGCTCCAGTACTGAAGCTTTCTTT. Translating gives CASSSSTEAFF.

This rearrangement joins TRBV5-6 to TRBJ2-5; D is undetermined. CDR3 length equals 12 residues. Trimming shortened V by 2 bases and J by 4 bases, and 6 bases separated the two germline ends. The V gene's germline CDR1 is SGHDT and CDR2 YYEEEE. The CDR3 nucleotides read TGTGCCAGCAGCTTATATTTAGAGACCCAGTACTTC. Translating it yields CASSLYLETQYF. The whole variable domain, filled in from reference TRBV5-6 and TRBJ2-5, reads DAGVTQSPTHLIKTRGQQVTLRCSPKSGHDTVSWYQQALGQGPQFIFQYYEEEERQRGNFPDRFSGHQFPNYSSELNVNALLLGDSALYLCASSLYLETQYFGPGTRLLVL.

V gene TRBV5-5 combines with J gene TRBJ2-3; 8 bases align to TRBD2. The trim removed 2 bases at V and 1 base at J, leaving 6 bases unmatched. CDR1 SGHKS and CDR2 YYEKEE come from the germline V gene (reference sequence). There are 16 residues in the CDR3. CDR3 loop: CASSFLGRGGTDTQYF. CDR3 nucleotide sequence: TGTGCCAGCAGCTTCCTGGGGCGGGGGGGCACAGATACGCAGTATTTT.

The V gene is TRBV19, the J gene TRBJ2-2; TRBD2 matches at 8 bases. The length of the CDR3 is 16 residues. Trimming at V came to 5 bases and at J to 4 bases, leaving 9 bases not matched to a gene. Germline values: CDR1 LNHDA, CDR2 SQIVND (reference sequence). The CDR3 region has the DNA TGTGCCAGTAGTTCCCGCGGGGGGCTAAGCACCGGGGAGCTGTTTTTT. Protein: CASSSRGGLSTGELFF.

The chain is built from TRBV5-1 and TRBJ1-6; D gene uncertain. Trimming took 0 bases from V and 0 from J, leaving 16 bases between them. The CDR3 is made up of 19 amino acids. CDR1 and CDR2 from the germline V gene are SGHRS and YFSETQ. CDR3 in amino acids: CASSLDAQGRDSYNSPLHF. CDR3 sequence (DNA): TGCGCCAGCAGCTTGGACGCACAAGGGAGGGACTCCTATAATTCACCCCTCCACTTT.

The chain links TRBV6-6 to TRBJ2-4; the D gene is possibly TRBD1 (5 bases). Trimming took 6 bases from V and 7 from J, leaving 19 bases between them. The CDR3 contains 15 residues. CDR1 is MNHNY and CDR2 is SVGAGI in the germline V gene (reference sequence). In nucleotides, the CDR3 is TGTGCCAGCAGCCAGCCAGGGTTAGTAAGGAACATTCAGTACTTC. Translating it yields CASSQPGLVRNIQYF.

This chain joins TRBV16 and TRBJ2-1; D is undetermined. Per germline, CDR1 KGHSY and CDR2 FQNENV. The CDR3 loop spans 15 amino acids. The V end was cut by 0 bases, the J end by 5 bases, with 11 bases between. The CDR3 spells CASSQSRSRHNEQFF. The CDR3 nucleotides are TGTGCCAGCAGCCAATCGAGGAGTAGGCACAATGAGCAGTTCTTC.